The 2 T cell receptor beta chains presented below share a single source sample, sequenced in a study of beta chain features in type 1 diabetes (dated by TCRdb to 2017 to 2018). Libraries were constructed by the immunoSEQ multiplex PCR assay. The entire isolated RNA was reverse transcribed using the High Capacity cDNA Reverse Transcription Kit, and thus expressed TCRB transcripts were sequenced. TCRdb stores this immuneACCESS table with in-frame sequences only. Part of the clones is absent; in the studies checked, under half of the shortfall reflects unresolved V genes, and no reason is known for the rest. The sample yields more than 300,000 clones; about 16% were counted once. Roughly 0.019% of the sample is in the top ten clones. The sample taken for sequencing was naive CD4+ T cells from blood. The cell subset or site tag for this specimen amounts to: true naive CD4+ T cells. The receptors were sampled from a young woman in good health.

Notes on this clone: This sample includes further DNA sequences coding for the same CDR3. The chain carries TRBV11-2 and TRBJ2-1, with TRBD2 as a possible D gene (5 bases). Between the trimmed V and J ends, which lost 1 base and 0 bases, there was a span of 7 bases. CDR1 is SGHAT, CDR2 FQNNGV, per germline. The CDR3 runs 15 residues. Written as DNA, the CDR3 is TGTGCCAGCAGCTTAGCTGGGAGCTCCTACAATGAGCAGTTCTTC. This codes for CASSLAGSSYNEQFF.

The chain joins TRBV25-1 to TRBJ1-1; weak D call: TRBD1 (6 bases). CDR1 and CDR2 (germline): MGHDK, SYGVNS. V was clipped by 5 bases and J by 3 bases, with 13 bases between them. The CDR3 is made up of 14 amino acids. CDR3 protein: CASSREGVDTEAFF. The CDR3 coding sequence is TGTGCCAGCAGTAGGGAGGGGGTAGACACTGAAGCTTTCTTT.